These 10 T cell receptor beta chains share one sample of origin, sequenced in a study of blood T cell repertoires in COVID-19. Clones were read by immunoSEQ multiplex PCR, and TCRdb kept only the in-frame ones, dropping some. In the table there are about 180,000 clones, approximately 90% of which are singletons. Sequencing was done on a sample of peripheral blood. All receptors come from a woman aged 25 to 45 with active or convalescent COVID-19.

V is TRBV19 and J is TRBJ1-5, with TRBD1 identical over 8 bases. Germline loops: CDR1 LNHDA, CDR2 SQIVND (reference sequence). The CDR3 runs to 14 residues. Losses at the gene ends were 5 bases for V and 7 bases for J; bases not matched to a gene: 7. CDR3 region: CASSPTGGGQPQHF. The CDR3 DNA sequence: TGTGCCAGTAGTCCAACAGGGGGAGGGCAGCCCCAGCATTTT.

This clone was seen only once. This rearrangement joins TRBV5-1 to TRBJ1-6, with unresolved D. From germline, CDR1 is SGHRS and CDR2 YFSETQ. Deletions cut 0 bases from V and 5 bases from J, with 12 bases between. The CDR3 length is 16 residues. The CDR3 sequence: CASSLEIPENNSPLHF. The CDR3, as DNA: TGCGCCAGCAGCTTGGAGATCCCAGAAAATAATTCACCCCTCCACTTT.

This rearrangement joins TRBV5-1 to TRBJ1-2; 10 bases are shared with TRBD1. The J segment lost 4 bases and the V segment lost 1 base, leaving 10 bases of the junction unmatched. Germline lookup yields CDR1 SGHRS and CDR2 YFSETQ. CDR3 length equals 17 residues. In DNA form, the CDR3 reads TGCGCCAGCAGCTTGTTACCCCGACAGGGGGCACCCTATGGCTACACCTTC. Its translation: CASSLLPRQGAPYGYTF.

The chain combines TRBV19 with TRBJ1-2, with 10 bases lining up with TRBD1. The CDR3 spans 13 residues. Germline V gene data show CDR1 as LNHDA and CDR2 as SQIVND (reference sequence). J was trimmed by 8 bases and V by 7 bases; bases with no gene match: 7. DNA for the CDR3: TGTGCCAGTAATCGGGACAGGGGACTCGGCTACACCTTC. Its protein is CASNRDRGLGYTF.

The chain has TRBV12-3 or TRBV12-4 and TRBJ1-1; 8 nucleotides match TRBD1. J gave up 7 bases and V 6 bases, and 4 bases lay outside the gene matches. This CDR3 comprises 12 residues. The CDR3 loop is CASSLDRGEAFF. DNA for the CDR3: TGTGCCAGCAGCCTAGACAGGGGTGAAGCTTTCTTT.

V usage is TRBV18 and J usage is TRBJ2-5; 10 bases are a match to TRBD1. CDR3 length equals 15 residues. With 1 base clipped from V and 5 bases from J, the junction kept 4 bases outside the gene matches. In germline, CDR1 is KGHSH, CDR2 LQKENI. CDR3 sequence (DNA): TGTGCCAGCTCACCACGGGACAGGGGAATGGAGACCCAGTACTTC. Protein product: CASSPRDRGMETQYF.

The V gene is TRBV7-9, the J gene TRBJ2-3, with 12 bases matching TRBD2. The length of the CDR3 is 16 residues. The V gene end was trimmed by 5 bases and the J gene end by 5 bases; junction bases not matched to a gene: 8. Germline-derived CDR1 and CDR2 are SEHNR and FQNEAQ (reference sequence). CDR3 nucleotide sequence: TGTGCCAGCAGCCCGGCGGGACTAGCGGGCGGAGATACGCAGTATTTT. As protein: CASSPAGLAGGDTQYF.

This clone was counted a few times. This chain uses TRBV7-2 with TRBJ1-2, with 8 bases aligning to TRBD1. This CDR3 is 15 amino acids long. Germline V gene lookup returns CDR1 SGHTA and CDR2 FQGNSA. Losses at the gene ends were 4 bases for V and 4 bases for J; bases not matched to a gene: 8. DNA for the CDR3: TGTGCCAGCAGCTCCTTGGACAGGGAGGGCTATGGCTACACCTTC. Protein sequence: CASSSLDREGYGYTF.

The genes are TRBV19 and TRBJ2-3, with D perhaps TRBD1 (6 bases). CDR3 size: 15 residues. Trimming removed 4 bases at V and 1 base at J, with 12 bases between. CDR1 is LNHDA, CDR2 SQIVND, per germline (reference sequence). DNA for the CDR3: TGTGCCAGTAGTACTCGACAGGCCCGCACAGATACGCAGTATTTT. It yields the protein CASSTRQARTDTQYF.

The J gene is TRBJ1-4, the V gene TRBV5-6; 9 nucleotides line up with TRBD1. Germline values: CDR1 SGHDT, CDR2 YYEEEE. V lost 3 bases to trimming and J lost 7 bases; unmatched junction nucleotides: 7. This CDR3 comprises 15 residues. The CDR3 reads CASSSGTGIAEKLFF. DNA of the CDR3: TGTGCCAGCAGCTCTGGGACAGGGATAGCTGAAAAACTGTTTTTT.